The T cell receptor (beta chain) under discussion was sequenced for a study of T cells in Graves' hyperthyroidism and ophthalmopathy. Study at large: Sampling of peripheral blood happened at initial diagnosis, prior to any treatment.

CDR1 is LGHDT, CDR2 YNNKEL, per germline (reference sequence). CDR3 length: 15 residues. Trimming shortened V by 0 bases and J by 3 bases, and 9 bases separated the two germline ends. Amplification yielded TCR beta CDR3 regions, with RNA transcripts as the source. Primed by the HTBI set, a first-round RT-PCR was run on the TCR CDR3. TCRdb independently ran MiXCR on the multiplex PCR reads; one entry per CDR3 protein. Of more than 300,000 distinct CDR3 sequences listed, about 18% are singletons. The sequencing sample was made of blood. The TCR comes from a man younger than 30 with Graves' ophthalmopathy. The chain links TRBV3-1 to TRBJ2-1; D perhaps matches TRBD2 (6 bases). The CDR3 loop reads CASSQEGDFYNEQFF. The CDR3 DNA sequence: TGTGCCAGCAGCCAAGAAGGGGACTTCTACAATGAGCAGTTCTTC.